The present entry profiles one T cell receptor (beta chain) with its context. In germline, CDR1 is LNHNV, CDR2 YYDKDF (reference sequence). Trimming cost V 0 bases and J 0 bases, with 5 bases left between them. CDR3 size: 15 residues. Sequenced by immunoSEQ multiplex PCR; TCRdb stores in-frame clones only, minus some. The table shows around 130,000 clones, with 87% occurring only once. This entry belongs to a study of T cell responses to AZD1222 COVID-19 vaccine. The rearrangement uses TRBV15 and TRBJ1-4; no clear D gene. The clonotype originates from an adult in good health. This material consisted of peripheral blood, taken on day 0 of AZD1222 vaccination. Here the CDR3 reads CATSREIATNEKLFF. The CDR3, as DNA: TGTGCCACCAGCAGAGAAATCGCAACTAATGAAAAACTGTTTTTT.